Presented here are 27 T cell receptor beta chains from one specimen sequenced in a study of regulatory T cells in long-lasting Graves disease. Libraries of TCR beta came from iRepertoire HTBI primers plus Arm-PCR of CDR3 regions. From the multiplex PCR reads, TCRdb called clonotypes with MiXCR, one entry per CDR3 protein. The sample includes about 460,000 distinct CDR3 sequences, 20% to 25% of them seen just once. As to time point: persistent/refractory GD, antithyroid drugs over 5 years with positive TRAb. The TCR library was made from RNA extracted from PBMCs. Sequenced here: peripheral blood mononuclear cells (PBMCs), sampled when the disease was refractory, from a patient treated with antithyroid drugs. Receptors were obtained from a female donor with Graves disease.

CDR3 coding DNA: TGTGCCAGCAGCCAAGTCCCAGGGGATGGCTACACCTTC. Protein sequence: CASSQVPGDGYTF. This sequence joins TRBV14 and TRBJ1-2; tentative D call: TRBD1 (6 bases). The CDR3 consists of 13 residues. Between the trimmed V and J ends, which lost 1 base and 6 bases, there was a span of 9 bases. The germline gives CDR1 SGHDN, CDR2 FVKESK.

This clonotype appeared many times. This sequence joins TRBV11-3 and TRBJ1-6; no clear D gene. Trimming took 5 bases from V and 6 from J, leaving 11 bases between them. Germline assignment: CDR1 SGHNT and CDR2 YENEEA. This CDR3 has 14 residues. CDR3 residues: CASSPRVGNSPLHF. The CDR3 DNA is TGTGCCAGCAGCCCAAGGGTTGGTAATTCACCCCTCCACTTT. Complete variable domain (other parts from reference TRBV11-3 and TRBJ1-6): EAGVVQSPRYKIIEKKQPVAFWCNPISGHNTLYWYLQNLGQGPELLIRYENEEAVDDSQLPKDRFSAERLKGVDSTLKIQPAELGDSAVYLCASSPRVGNSPLHFGNGTRLTVT.

This clonotype was recorded at least ten times. This chain uses TRBV6-2 or TRBV6-3 with TRBJ2-4; D perhaps matches TRBD2 (5 bases). V was trimmed by 2 bases and J by 3 bases, leaving 14 bases between them. CDR3 length equals 16 residues. The germline V gene has CDR1 MNHEY and CDR2 SVGEGT. The DNA for the CDR3 is TGTGCCAGCAGTTACGTGTTGCTCCGGGGCAAAAACATTCAGTACTTC. Amino acids: CASSYVLLRGKNIQYF.

This clonotype was detected ten times or more. This sequence joins TRBV12-3 or TRBV12-4 and TRBJ1-2, with TRBD1 matching 9 bases. The CDR3 extends over 15 amino acids. V lost 1 base, J lost 8 bases, and 8 bases stayed unmatched. CDR3 coding DNA: TGTGCCAGCAGTTTAGGCCACGGGACAGGGCGCGGCTACACCTTC. This sequence encodes CASSLGHGTGRGYTF.

Ten or more counts support this clonotype. V usage is TRBV10-3 and J usage is TRBJ2-4; D is possibly TRBD2 (6 bases). CDR1 is ENHRY and CDR2 is SYGVKD in the germline V gene. The CDR3 runs to 12 residues. V shed 10 bases and J shed 8 bases, with 15 bases lying between them. The CDR3 sequence is CATAPGGDIQYF. The CDR3 DNA follows: TGTGCCACGGCCCCCGGCGGGGACATTCAGTACTTC.

With regard to this clonotype: Being one base from a much bigger clone, this may be a read error. The chain combines TRBV10-3 with TRBJ1-5; D might be TRBD1 (6 bases). Germline values: CDR1 ENHRY, CDR2 SYGVKD. The CDR3 runs 13 residues. Here the CDR3 DNA reads TGTGCCTTCAGTCGACAGGATGATCAGCCCCAGCATTTT. Its protein product is CAFSRQDDQPQHF.

Ten or more counts support this clonotype. This chain links TRBV10-3 with TRBJ1-5; 7 bases match TRBD1. The germline V gene encodes CDR1 ENHRY and CDR2 SYGVKD. This CDR3 region has 16 residues. With V trimmed by 0 bases and J by 5 bases, 7 bases remained unmatched. This CDR3 is CAISESKTGSHQPQHF. DNA for the CDR3: TGTGCCATCAGTGAGTCGAAGACAGGGAGTCATCAGCCCCAGCATTTT.

The V gene is TRBV5-4, the J gene TRBJ1-4; weak D call: TRBD1 (5 bases). V dropped 0 bases and J dropped 4 bases, with 16 bases sitting between them. The CDR3 consists of 17 residues. The germline gives CDR1 SGHNT, CDR2 YYREEE (reference sequence). Here the CDR3 DNA reads TGTGCCAGCAGCTTGGACGGGGCAGGAGACCTTAATGAAAAACTGTTTTTT. It yields the protein CASSLDGAGDLNEKLFF.

There are many counts of this clonotype. The chain joins TRBV28 to TRBJ1-1; tentative D call: TRBD1 (6 bases). The V and J ends lost 3 bases and 1 base respectively, with 12 bases between them. This CDR3 comprises 15 residues. The germline V gene encodes CDR1 MDHEN and CDR2 SYDVKM. The CDR3 sequence: CASSFLRGSNTEAFF. As DNA, the CDR3 is TGTGCCAGCAGTTTTTTAAGGGGGTCGAACACTGAAGCTTTCTTT.

This chain uses TRBV12-5 with TRBJ2-2; weak D call: TRBD2 (6 bases). Germline V gene sequence: CDR1 LGHNT, CDR2 FRNRAP. The CDR3 is 15 amino acids. Trimming pared 5 bases from V and 7 bases from J, leaving 17 bases between. CDR3 sequence: CASGPSRLDGGELFF. In nucleotides, the CDR3 is TGTGCTAGTGGTCCCTCCCGACTAGATGGCGGGGAGCTGTTTTTT.

On this clonotype itself: One junction end disagrees with the germline gene, perhaps due to a read error. The chain is built from TRBV30 and TRBJ1-3, with 7 nucleotides matching TRBD1. The CDR3 has 14 amino acids. Germline V gives CDR1 GTSNPN, CDR2 SVGIG (reference sequence). This CDR3 reads CAWAGQSSGNTIYF. The CDR3 nucleotides read TGTGCCTGGGCGGGACAGAGCTCTGGGAACACCATATATTTT.

This clonotype was counted ten times or more. This chain connects TRBV6-1 to TRBJ1-2, with 8 bases lining up with TRBD1. Unmatched junction bases numbered 2, after V lost 2 bases and J lost 3 bases. The CDR3 consists of 14 residues. Per germline, CDR1 MNHNS and CDR2 SASEGT. This CDR3 reads CASSERTGYYGYTF. The DNA of the CDR3 is TGTGCCAGCAGTGAAAGGACAGGGTACTATGGCTACACCTTC.

This clonotype was observed many times. This chain links TRBV6-1 with TRBJ2-7; TRBD1 matches at 7 bases. Looked up from germline, CDR1 is MNHNS and CDR2 is SASEGT. The CDR3 covers 13 residues. Trimming took 9 bases from V and 2 from J; bases not matched to a gene: 7. CDR3 sequence: CASYRGPAYEQYF. The CDR3 bases are TGTGCCAGTTACAGGGGCCCTGCCTACGAGCAGTACTTC.

The CDR3 is CAWSVRGFSTDTQYF. CDR3 DNA: TGTGCCTGGAGTGTGAGGGGGTTCAGCACAGATACGCAGTATTTT. V is TRBV30 and J is TRBJ2-3; TRBD1 is a possible D gene (6 bases). The germline V and J ends were trimmed by 0 bases and 0 bases, with 10 bases remaining between them. CDR3 length: 15 amino acids. Germline V gene lookup returns CDR1 GTSNPN and CDR2 SVGIG (reference sequence).

This clonotype occurred many times. This chain connects TRBV7-2 to TRBJ1-2; TRBD1 might be the D (5 bases). Trimming removed 2 bases at V and 9 bases at J, with 10 bases between. Germline CDR1 SGHTA, CDR2 FQGNSA. CDR3 length: 12 amino acids. This chain's CDR3 is CASSLTRQSYTF. The CDR3 nucleotides read TGTGCCAGCAGCTTAACTCGACAGAGCTACACCTTC.

This clonotype has ten or more counts. The chain recombines TRBV28 with TRBJ1-5; TRBD1 agrees at 8 bases. In germline, CDR1 is MDHEN, CDR2 SYDVKM. This CDR3 comprises 16 residues. Germline trimming cut 2 bases from V and 8 bases from J; bases unmatched to any gene: 11. In DNA form, the CDR3 reads TGTGCCAGCAGTTTACTTGGCAGGGGGCCTAAGGAGCCCCAGCATTTT. Protein: CASSLLGRGPKEPQHF.

The chain is built from TRBV19 and TRBJ2-3, with D tentatively TRBD2 (5 bases). Trimming stripped 6 bases from V and 2 bases from J, with 15 bases between. There are 15 residues in the CDR3. Germline-derived CDR1 and CDR2 are LNHDA and SQIVND (reference sequence). The CDR3 region is CASRKEAGFTDTQYF. CDR3 coding DNA: TGTGCCAGTAGAAAGGAGGCAGGTTTCACAGATACGCAGTATTTT.

This clonotype was counted a few times. V is TRBV12-3 or TRBV12-4 and J is TRBJ2-2, with D unresolved. V dropped 5 bases and J dropped 6 bases, with 10 bases sitting between them. The CDR3 consists of 13 residues. The CDR3 loop reads CASSPRVAGELFF. CDR3 bases: TGTGCCAGCAGTCCCCGGGTTGCCGGGGAGCTGTTTTTT.

This clonotype has a handful of counts. The chain uses TRBV20-1 and TRBJ1-2, with TRBD1 matching 8 bases. Germline V gene data show CDR1 as DFQATT and CDR2 as SNEGSKA (reference sequence). There are 15 residues in the CDR3. With 4 bases clipped from V and 3 bases from J, the junction kept 10 bases outside the gene matches. Here the CDR3 DNA reads TGCAGTGCTACCACGATCAGGGGGCAGGACTATGGCTACACCTTC. This gives the protein CSATTIRGQDYGYTF.

The chain couples TRBV27 to TRBJ2-7; 7 positions agree with TRBD2. The CDR3 has 13 residues. CDR1 MNHEY and CDR2 SMNVEV come from the germline V gene (reference sequence). V shed 4 bases, J shed 7 bases, and the junction held 7 bases outside the gene matches. CDR3 bases: TGTGCCAGCAGTTCCGCGGGAGTGGGGGAGCAGTACTTC. Translation gives CASSSAGVGEQYF.

The table lists this clonotype with a few counts. This chain uses TRBV29-1 with TRBJ1-3; D remains unclear. The CDR3 totals 13 residues. Germline V CDR1 and CDR2: SQVTM, ANQGSEA. The V and J ends lost 4 bases and 0 bases respectively, with 7 bases between them. For the CDR3, the DNA is TGCAGCGTTGGATCTGCCTCTGGAAACACCATATATTTT. It yields the protein CSVGSASGNTIYF.

Regarding this clonotype: A much larger clone lies one base from this, so it may be a read error. The CDR3 does not close with the conserved phenylalanine or tryptophan, likely indicating a read error. V usage is TRBV7-9 and J usage is TRBJ1-5; D gene unclear. Trimming removed 5 bases at V and 6 bases at J, with 17 bases between. CDR1 SEHNR and CDR2 FQNEAQ come from the germline V gene (reference sequence). The CDR3 loop spans 15 amino acids. CDR3 DNA: TGTGCCAGCAGCAACCAGGATAGGTCCGGTCAGCCCCAGCATCTT. Protein sequence: CASSNQDRSGQPQHL.

This clonotype occurred many times. A much more abundant neighbour one base away suggests this may be a read error. The CDR3 coding sequence is TGTGCCAGCAGCGGCCGGGGGGCGAGTAGCACTGAAGCTTTCTTT. It translates to CASSGRGASSTEAFF. This chain connects TRBV2 to TRBJ1-1; weak D call: TRBD1 (6 bases). This CDR3 contains 15 residues. Deletions cut 6 bases from V and 4 bases from J, with 18 bases between. The germline gives CDR1 SNHLY, CDR2 FYNNEI.

This clonotype was counted a few times. V usage is TRBV6-2 or TRBV6-3 and J usage is TRBJ2-6; TRBD1 matches at 11 bases. The CDR3 spans 19 residues. Per germline, CDR1 MNHEY and CDR2 SVGEGT. Trimming took 0 bases from V and 3 from J; bases not matched to a gene: 7. CDR3 in amino acids: CASSYSRTGGAFGANVLTF. As DNA, the CDR3 is TGTGCCAGCAGTTACTCCAGGACAGGGGGCGCTTTTGGGGCCAACGTCCTGACTTTC.

The J gene is TRBJ2-7, the V gene TRBV19; 9 nucleotides match TRBD1. From germline, CDR1 is LNHDA and CDR2 SQIVND (reference sequence). The J segment lost 0 bases and the V segment lost 4 bases, leaving 1 base of the junction unmatched. The CDR3 covers 14 residues. The CDR3 bases are TGTGCCAGTAGTAAACAGGGGGCCTCCTACGAGCAGTACTTC. It codes for CASSKQGASYEQYF.

The sample holds many counts of this clonotype. The chain joins TRBV29-1 to TRBJ1-2; D call uncertain. Germline CDR1 SQVTM, CDR2 ANQGSEA. Trimming shortened V by 4 bases and J by 6 bases, and 12 bases separated the two germline ends. The CDR3 consists of 12 residues. CDR3 sequence (DNA): TGCAGCGTTGGAATGTGGGAGGATGGCTACACCTTC. Amino acid sequence: CSVGMWEDGYTF.

This clonotype turned up a few times. The chain combines TRBV6-2 or TRBV6-3 with TRBJ2-3; maybe TRBD2 (6 bases). The germline V gene has CDR1 MNHEY and CDR2 SVGEGT. The CDR3 is 15 amino acids. V was pared by 0 bases and J by 1 base, with 8 bases between. This chain's CDR3 is CASSYSGGGTDTQYF. In DNA form, the CDR3 reads TGTGCCAGCAGTTACTCTGGAGGGGGCACAGATACGCAGTATTTT.